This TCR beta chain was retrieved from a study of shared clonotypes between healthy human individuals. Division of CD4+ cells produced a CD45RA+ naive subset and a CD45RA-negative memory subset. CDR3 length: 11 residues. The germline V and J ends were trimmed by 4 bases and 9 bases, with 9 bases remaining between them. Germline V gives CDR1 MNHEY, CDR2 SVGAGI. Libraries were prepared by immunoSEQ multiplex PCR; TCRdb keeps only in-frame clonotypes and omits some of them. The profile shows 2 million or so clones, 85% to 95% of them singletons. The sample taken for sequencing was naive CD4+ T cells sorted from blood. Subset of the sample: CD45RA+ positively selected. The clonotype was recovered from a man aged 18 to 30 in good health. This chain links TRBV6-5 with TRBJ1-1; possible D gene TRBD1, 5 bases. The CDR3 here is CASSSKGKAFF. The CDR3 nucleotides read TGTGCCAGCAGTTCTAAGGGGAAAGCTTTCTTT.